This T cell receptor beta chain was sequenced during a study of shared clonotypes between healthy human individuals. Measured with immunoSEQ multiplex PCR; TCRdb has only the in-frame clones, and not every one. The sample holds 1.6 million or so clones, over 95% seen once. The sequenced sample was naive CD4+ T cells sorted from blood. This sample's subset: CD45RA+ positively selected. This clonotype was obtained from a man aged 25 to 40 in good health.

For the CDR3, the DNA is TGTGCCAGCAGCTTGGGACTAGCGACAGAGACCCAGTACTTC. It yields the protein CASSLGLATETQYF. This chain uses TRBV5-6 with TRBJ2-5; the match to TRBD2 covers 8 bases. The CDR3 is 14 residues long. CDR1 and CDR2 (germline): SGHDT, YYEEEE. J was trimmed by 4 bases and V by 0 bases; bases with no gene match: 2. Drawing the rest from reference TRBV5-6 and TRBJ2-5, the complete variable domain is DAGVTQSPTHLIKTRGQQVTLRCSPKSGHDTVSWYQQALGQGPQFIFQYYEEEERQRGNFPDRFSGHQFPNYSSELNVNALLLGDSALYLCASSLGLATETQYFGPGTRLLVL.